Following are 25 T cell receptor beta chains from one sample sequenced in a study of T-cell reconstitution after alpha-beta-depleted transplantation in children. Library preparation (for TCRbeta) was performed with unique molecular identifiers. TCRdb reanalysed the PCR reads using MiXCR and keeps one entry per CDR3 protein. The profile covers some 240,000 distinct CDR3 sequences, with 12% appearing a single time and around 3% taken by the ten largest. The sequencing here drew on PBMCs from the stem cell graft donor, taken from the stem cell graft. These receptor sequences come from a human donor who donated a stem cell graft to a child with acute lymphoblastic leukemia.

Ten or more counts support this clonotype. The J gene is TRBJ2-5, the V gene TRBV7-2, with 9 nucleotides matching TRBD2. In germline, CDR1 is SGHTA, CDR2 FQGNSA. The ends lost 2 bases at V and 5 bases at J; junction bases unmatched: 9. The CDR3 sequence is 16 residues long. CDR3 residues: CASSLMRGRAVETQYF. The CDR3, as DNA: TGTGCCAGCAGCTTAATGCGCGGGAGGGCCGTGGAGACCCAGTACTTC.

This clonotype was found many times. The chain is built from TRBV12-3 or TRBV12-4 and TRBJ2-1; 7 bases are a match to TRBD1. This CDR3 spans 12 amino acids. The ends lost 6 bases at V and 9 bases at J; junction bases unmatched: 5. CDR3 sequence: CASSPTGFEQFF. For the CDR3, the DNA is TGTGCCAGCAGCCCGACAGGGTTTGAGCAGTTCTTC.

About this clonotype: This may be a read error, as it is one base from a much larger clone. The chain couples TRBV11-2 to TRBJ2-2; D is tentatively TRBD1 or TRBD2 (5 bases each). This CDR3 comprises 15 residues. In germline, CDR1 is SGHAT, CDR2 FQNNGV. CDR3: CASSSYTGNTGDLFF. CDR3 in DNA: TGTGCCAGCAGCTCGTACACCGGGAACACCGGGGACCTGTTTTTT.

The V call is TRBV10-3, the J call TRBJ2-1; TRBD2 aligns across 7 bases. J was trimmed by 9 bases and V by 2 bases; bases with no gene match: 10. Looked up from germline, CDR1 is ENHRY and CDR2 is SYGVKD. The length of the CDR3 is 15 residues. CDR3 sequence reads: CAISELQTSPAEQFF. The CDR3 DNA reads TGTGCCATCAGTGAGCTACAGACTAGCCCAGCTGAGCAGTTCTTC.

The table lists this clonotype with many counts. This CDR3 is CASSEVNEQFF. The CDR3 nucleotides are TGCGCCAGCAGTGAGGTTAATGAGCAGTTCTTC. The gene calls are TRBV10-2 and TRBJ2-1; D gene unclear. CDR1 and CDR2 (germline): WSHSY, SAAADI. This CDR3 comprises 11 residues. Deletions cut 2 bases from V and 7 bases from J, with 3 bases between.

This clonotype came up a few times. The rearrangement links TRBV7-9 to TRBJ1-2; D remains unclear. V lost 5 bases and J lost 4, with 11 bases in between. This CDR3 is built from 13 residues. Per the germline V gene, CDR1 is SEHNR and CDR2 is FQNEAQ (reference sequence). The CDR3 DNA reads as TGTGCCAGCAGCCCGTTGGCAGCCTATGGCTACACCTTC. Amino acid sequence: CASSPLAAYGYTF.

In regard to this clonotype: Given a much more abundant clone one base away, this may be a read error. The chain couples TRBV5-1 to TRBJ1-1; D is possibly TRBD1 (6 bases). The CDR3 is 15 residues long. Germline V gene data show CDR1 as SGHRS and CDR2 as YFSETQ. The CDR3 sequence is CARSLGGGLSTEAFF. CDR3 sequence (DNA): TGCGCCCGCAGCTTGGGTGGGGGGCTGAGCACTGAAGCTTTCTTT.

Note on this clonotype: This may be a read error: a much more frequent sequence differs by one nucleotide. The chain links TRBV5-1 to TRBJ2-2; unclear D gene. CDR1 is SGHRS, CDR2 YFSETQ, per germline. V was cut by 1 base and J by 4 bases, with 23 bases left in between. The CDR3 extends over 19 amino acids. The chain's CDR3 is CASSLMMKPATRITGELFF. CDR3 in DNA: TGCGCCAGCAGCTTGATGATGAAACCCGCGACACGGATCACCGGGGAGCTGTTTTTT.

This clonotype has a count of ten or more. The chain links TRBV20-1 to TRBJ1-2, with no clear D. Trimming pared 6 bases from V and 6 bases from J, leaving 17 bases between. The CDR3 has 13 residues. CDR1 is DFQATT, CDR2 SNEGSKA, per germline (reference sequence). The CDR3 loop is CSAPPEGNHGYTF. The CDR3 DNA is TGCAGTGCCCCTCCGGAGGGAAATCATGGCTACACCTTC.

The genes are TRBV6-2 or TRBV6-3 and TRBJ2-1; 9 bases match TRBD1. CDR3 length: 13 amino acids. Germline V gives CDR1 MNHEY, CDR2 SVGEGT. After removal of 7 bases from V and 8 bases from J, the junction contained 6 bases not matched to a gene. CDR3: CASTQQGAYEQFF. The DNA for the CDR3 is TGTGCCAGCACCCAACAGGGGGCGTATGAGCAGTTCTTC.

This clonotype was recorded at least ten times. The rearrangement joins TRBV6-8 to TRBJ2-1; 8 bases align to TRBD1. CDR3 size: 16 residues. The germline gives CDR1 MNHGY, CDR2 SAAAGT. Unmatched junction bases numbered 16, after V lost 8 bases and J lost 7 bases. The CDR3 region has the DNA TGTGCCAGCCGAACACCACCGGACAGGGAGGATAATGAGCAGTTCTTC. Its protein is CASRTPPDREDNEQFF.

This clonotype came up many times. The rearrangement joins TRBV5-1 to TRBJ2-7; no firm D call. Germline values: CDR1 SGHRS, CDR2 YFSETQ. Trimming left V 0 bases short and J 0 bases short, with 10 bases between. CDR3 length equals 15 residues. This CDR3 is CASSLGQATSYEQYF. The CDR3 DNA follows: TGCGCCAGCAGCTTGGGGCAGGCGACCTCCTACGAGCAGTACTTC.

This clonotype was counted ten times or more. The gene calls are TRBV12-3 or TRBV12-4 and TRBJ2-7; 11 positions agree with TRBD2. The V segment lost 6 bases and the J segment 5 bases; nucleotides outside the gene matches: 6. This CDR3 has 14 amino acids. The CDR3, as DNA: TGTGCCAGCAGCAATAGCGGGGGGGCCAACGAGCAGTACTTC. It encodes CASSNSGGANEQYF.

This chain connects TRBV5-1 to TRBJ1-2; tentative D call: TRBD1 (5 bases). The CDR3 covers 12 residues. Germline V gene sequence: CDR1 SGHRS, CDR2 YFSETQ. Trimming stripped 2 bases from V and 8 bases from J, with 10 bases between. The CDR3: CASSFQGEGYTF. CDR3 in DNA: TGCGCCAGCAGCTTCCAGGGTGAGGGCTACACCTTC.

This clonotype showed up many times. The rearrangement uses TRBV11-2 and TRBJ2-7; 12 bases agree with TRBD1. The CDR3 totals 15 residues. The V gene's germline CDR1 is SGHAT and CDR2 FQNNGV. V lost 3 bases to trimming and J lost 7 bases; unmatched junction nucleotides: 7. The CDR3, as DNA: TGTGCCAGCAGCTTTCGGGACAGGGGGCGGGATGAGCAGTACTTC. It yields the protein CASSFRDRGRDEQYF. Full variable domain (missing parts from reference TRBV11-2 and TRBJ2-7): EAGVAQSPRYKIIEKRQSVAFWCNPISGHATLYWYQQILGQGPKLLIQFQNNGVVDDSQLPKDRFSAERLKGVDSTLKIQPAKLEDSAVYLCASSFRDRGRDEQYFGPGTRLTVT.

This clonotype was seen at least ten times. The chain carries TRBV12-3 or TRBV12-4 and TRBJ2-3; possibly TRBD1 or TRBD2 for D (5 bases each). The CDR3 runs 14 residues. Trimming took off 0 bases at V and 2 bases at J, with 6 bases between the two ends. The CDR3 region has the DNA TGTGCCAGCAGTTTAGCGGGGACCACAGATACGCAGTATTTT. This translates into CASSLAGTTDTQYF.

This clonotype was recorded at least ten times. CDR3 sequence: CASSREFSSYGYTF. The CDR3 nucleotides are TGCGCCAGCTCCCGGGAATTTTCCTCCTATGGCTACACCTTC. The V gene is TRBV5-1, the J gene TRBJ1-2; D is uncertain. The CDR3 consists of 14 residues. Germline values: CDR1 SGHRS, CDR2 YFSETQ. The ends were cut back, 7 bases at V and 4 bases at J, with 17 bases in the middle.

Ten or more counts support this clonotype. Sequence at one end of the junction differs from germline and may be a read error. The CDR3 region has the DNA TGTGCCAGCAGCGAAAGAGGGTCTGGGCGAGACAGCATCTTATTT. It yields the protein CASSERGSGRDSILF. This rearrangement joins TRBV9 to TRBJ1-1, with D perhaps TRBD1 (5 bases). CDR1 is SGDLS, CDR2 YYNGEE, per germline. The CDR3 covers 15 residues.

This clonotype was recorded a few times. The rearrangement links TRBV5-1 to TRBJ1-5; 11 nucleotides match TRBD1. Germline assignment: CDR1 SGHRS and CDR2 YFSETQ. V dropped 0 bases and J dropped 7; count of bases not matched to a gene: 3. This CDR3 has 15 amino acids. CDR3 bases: TGCGCCAGCAGCTTGGGGGGACAGGGGGGACAGCCCCAGCATTTT. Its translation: CASSLGGQGGQPQHF.

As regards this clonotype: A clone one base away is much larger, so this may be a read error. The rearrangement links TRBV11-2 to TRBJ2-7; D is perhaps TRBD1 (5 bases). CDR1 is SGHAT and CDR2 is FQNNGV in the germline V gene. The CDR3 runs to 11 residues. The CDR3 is CARSLGVVRYF. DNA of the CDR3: TGTGCCCGCAGCTTAGGGGTTGTGCGGTACTTC.

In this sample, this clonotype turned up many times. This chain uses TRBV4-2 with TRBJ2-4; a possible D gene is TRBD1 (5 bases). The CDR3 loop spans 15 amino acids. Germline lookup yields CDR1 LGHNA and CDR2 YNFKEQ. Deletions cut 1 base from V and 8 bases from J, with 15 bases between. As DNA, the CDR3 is TGTGCCAGCAGCCAAGGGGCAGGGTCTAGGGACATTCAGTACTTC. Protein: CASSQGAGSRDIQYF.

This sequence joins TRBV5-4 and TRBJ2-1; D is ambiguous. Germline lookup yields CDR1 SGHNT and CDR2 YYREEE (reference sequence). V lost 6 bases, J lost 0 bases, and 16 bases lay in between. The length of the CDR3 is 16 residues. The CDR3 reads CASICESLSSYNEQFF. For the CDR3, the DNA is TGTGCCAGCATCTGCGAAAGCCTAAGCTCCTACAATGAGCAGTTCTTC.

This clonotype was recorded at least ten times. CDR3 in DNA: TGTGCCAGCAGCCCCTTCCCGGGACTAGCGGGGGAAGAGACCCAGTACTTC. Its protein product is CASSPFPGLAGEETQYF. The V and J genes are TRBV12-3 or TRBV12-4 and TRBJ2-5, with TRBD2 matching over 14 bases. The CDR3 contains 17 residues. V gave up 6 bases and J gave up 3 bases; unmatched junction bases: 9.

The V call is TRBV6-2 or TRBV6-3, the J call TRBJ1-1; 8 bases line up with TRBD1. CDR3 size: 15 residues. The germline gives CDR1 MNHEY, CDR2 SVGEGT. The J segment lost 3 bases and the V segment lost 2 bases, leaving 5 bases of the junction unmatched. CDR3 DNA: TGTGCCAGCAGTTACGACAGGGGCGAGGACACTGAAGCTTTCTTT. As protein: CASSYDRGEDTEAFF.

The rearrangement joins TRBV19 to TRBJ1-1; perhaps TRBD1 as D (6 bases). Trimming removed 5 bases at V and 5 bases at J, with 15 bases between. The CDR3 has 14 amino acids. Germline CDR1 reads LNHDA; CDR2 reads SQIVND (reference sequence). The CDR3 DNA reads TGTGCCAGTAGTCCGGGGACATCTTTTACTGAAGCTTTCTTT. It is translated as CASSPGTSFTEAFF.